These T cell receptor beta chains were read from a single sample in a study of CD8+CD57+ T cells in acquired aplastic anemia. TCRdb redid the calling of the reads with MiXCR, one entry per CDR3 protein. The sample yields fewer than 250,000 distinct CDR3 sequences, approximately 50% seen once. The sample consisted of sorted CD4+, CD8+, or CD8+CD57+ T cells (not recorded which) from PBMCs. Receptor source: a human donor in good health, serving as a control. The CDR3 runs from the conserved cysteine through the conserved F or W. A D gene is named only where the DNA matches it firmly. Clone size is stated in some rows and not others, as once, few, many or a class when expanded.

v_gene	j_gene	d_gene	abundance	CDR3nt	CDR3aa
TRBV19	TRBJ2-3	NA	many	TGTGCCAGTAGTGGTCCAGGGCGGGGCACAGATACGCAGTATTTT	CASSGPGRGTDTQYF
TRBV7-7	TRBJ2-1	NA	NA	TGTGCTAGCAGCCAAGGGGCGGGGGCTAACAATGAGCAGTTCTTC	CASSQGAGANNEQFF
TRBV6-5	TRBJ1-1	NA	NA	TGTGCCATCAGTGGTACAGGCCTGAACACTGAAGCTTTCTTT	CAISGTGLNTEAFF
TRBV6-1	TRBJ1-2	NA	many	TGTGCCAGCAGAACCCTGAGGGGAAACTATGGCTACACCTTC	CASRTLRGNYGYTF
TRBV4-1	TRBJ2-5	TRBD2	many	TGCGCCAGCAGCCAAGATCGGACTAGCGGGGGGGCGCGAGAGACCCAGTACTTC	CASSQDRTSGGARETQYF
TRBV11-1	TRBJ1-2	NA	NA	TGTGCCAGCAGCTTAGACCAGGGAAAGCGAGGTGGCGGTGTCCCCCAGGTTTATGGCTACACCTTC	CASSLDQGKRGGGVPQVYGYTF
TRBV15	TRBJ2-7	NA	few	TGTGCCACCACCCGCGAGGGGACCTACGAGCAGTACTTC	CATTREGTYEQYF
TRBV19	TRBJ1-4	NA	many	TGTGCCAGTAGTTTCGGGATTTCTAATGAAAAACTGTTTTTT	CASSFGISNEKLFF
TRBV7-9	TRBJ1-6	NA	NA	TGTGCCAGCAGCTTAAGCCTGGAGACACCCCTCCACTTT	CASSLSLETPLHF
TRBV4-2	TRBJ1-1	NA	many	TGTGCCAGCAGCCAAGATGACCGGACACCGTTAAGGGGAACTGAAGCTTTCTTT	CASSQDDRTPLRGTEAFF
TRBV9	TRBJ1-1	TRBD1	NA	TGTGCCAGCAGCGTAGTGCCGACAGGGCAGGACACTGAAGCTTTCTTT	CASSVVPTGQDTEAFF
TRBV2	TRBJ1-2	TRBD1	NA	TGTGCCAGCAGTCCGGGACAGGGGACTAACTATGGCTACACCTTC	CASSPGQGTNYGYTF
TRBV5-8	TRBJ2-7	NA	many	TGTGCCAGCAGCTTGGTCCAGGGAGGAGTAAACGAGCAGTACTTC	CASSLVQGGVNEQYF
TRBV2	TRBJ1-2	TRBD1	once	TGTGCCAGCAGTGTTACACAGGGGGCGGGTGATGACTACACCTTC	CASSVTQGAGDDYTF
TRBV5-1	TRBJ2-1	NA	NA	TGCGCCAGCAGCACCGGGGACTCCTCCTACAATGAGCAGTTCTTC	CASSTGDSSYNEQFF
TRBV7-9	TRBJ1-4	NA	many	TGTGCCAGCAGCCATGGGGGGTTGGAAAAACTGTTTTTT	CASSHGGLEKLFF
TRBV7-3	TRBJ2-1	NA	NA	TGTGCCAGCAGCTTACTCCGCTACAATGAGCAGTTCTTC	CASSLLRYNEQFF
TRBV20-1	TRBJ2-5	NA	many	TGCAGTGCTAGAGATGCAGGTTTCGCAGAGACCCAGTACTTC	CSARDAGFAETQYF
TRBV4-2	TRBJ1-3	TRBD1	NA	TGTGCCAGCAGCCAAGAGCAGGGGGCGTCTGGAAACACCATATATTTT	CASSQEQGASGNTIYF
TRBV24-1	TRBJ2-2	TRBD1	NA	TGTGCCACCAGTGACCCCGGGACAGGGTACACCGGGGAGCTGTTTTTT	CATSDPGTGYTGELFF
TRBV28	TRBJ2-3	TRBD2	few	TGTGCCAGCAGTTGGACTAGCGGGGGGGATACGCAGTATTTT	CASSWTSGGDTQYF
TRBV7-3	TRBJ2-1	NA	many	TGTGCCAGCAGCTCCGACAGTAGCTCCTACAATGAGCAGTTCTTC	CASSSDSSSYNEQFF
TRBV5-6	TRBJ1-2	NA	NA	TGTGCCAGCAAGAATACCGTGAACTATGGCTACACCTTC	CASKNTVNYGYTF
TRBV20-1	TRBJ1-2	NA	NA	TGCAGTGCGGGGGGACTTGGAAACTATGGCTACACCTTC	CSAGGLGNYGYTF
TRBV6-1	TRBJ2-3	TRBD2	many	TGTGCCAGCAGTGTTATGAGCGGGGGGAGCACAGATACGCAGTATTTT	CASSVMSGGSTDTQYF
TRBV7-8	TRBJ2-7	TRBD1	NA	TGTGCCAGCAGCTTAGCCGGGACAGGGGGCTTC	CASSLAGTGGF
TRBV7-6	TRBJ2-1	TRBD1	NA	TGTGCCAGCAGTCGGACAGGGCTTTTTGAGCAGTTCTTC	CASSRTGLFEQFF
TRBV20-1	TRBJ1-3	NA	NA	TGCAGTGCTAGAGATGAATACTGGACCTCTGGAAACACCATATATTTT	CSARDEYWTSGNTIYF
TRBV24-1	TRBJ1-5	NA	NA	TGTGCCACCAGTGATGCGGTGCCCAATCAGCCCCAGCATTTT	CATSDAVPNQPQHF
TRBV25-1	TRBJ2-7	NA	NA	TGTGCCAGCAGTGAACTGGGACTGATCTACGAGCAGTACTTC	CASSELGLIYEQYF
TRBV7-4	TRBJ1-4	TRBD1	many	TGTGCCAGCAGCCCGACAGGGGGCACTTCCCATGAAAAACTGTTTTTT	CASSPTGGTSHEKLFF
TRBV20-1	TRBJ1-2	NA	many	TGCAGTGCTATGGAGACAGGAGGTTTAGGCTACACCTTC	CSAMETGGLGYTF
TRBV9	TRBJ2-2	NA	NA	TGTGCCAGCATGCGGGGTAGTGACGGGGAGCTGTTTTTT	CASMRGSDGELFF
TRBV27	TRBJ2-5	NA	few	TGTGCCAGCAGTTTATTGCAGGGACGGGAGACCCAGTACTTC	CASSLLQGRETQYF
TRBV10-3	TRBJ2-7	TRBD1	many	TGTGCCATCAGCGGACAGGGGAGGTCTTACGAGCAGTACTTC	CAISGQGRSYEQYF
TRBV20-1	TRBJ1-6	TRBD1	NA	TGCAGTGCTAGGGGACAGGGCAATTCACCCCTCCACTTT	CSARGQGNSPLHF
TRBV20-1	TRBJ1-4	NA	NA	TGCAGTGCTAGAGAGGGGGGGCAGGCGAGCCTTAATGAAAAACTGTTTTTT	CSAREGGQASLNEKLFF
TRBV5-1	TRBJ2-1	NA	NA	TGCGCCAGCAGCTTTCCGGCCAGCAATGAGCAGTTCTTC	CASSFPASNEQFF
TRBV29-1	TRBJ1-2	TRBD1	NA	TGCAGCGTAAGACAGGGCCATGGCTACACCTTC	CSVRQGHGYTF
TRBV5-4	TRBJ2-6	NA	many	TGTGCCAGCAGCTTGTGGGGGCAAGTCTCTGGGGCCAACGTCCTGACTTTC	CASSLWGQVSGANVLTF
TRBV7-2	TRBJ2-2	NA	NA	TGTGCCAGCAGCCCCAGGGACTCCGGGGAGCTGTTTTTT	CASSPRDSGELFF
TRBV7-3	TRBJ2-4	TRBD2	NA	TGTGCCAGCAGCTTAAGAGCGGGGTATCTGGGAAACATTCAGTACTTC	CASSLRAGYLGNIQYF
TRBV5-1	TRBJ1-4	NA	NA	TGCGCCAGCAGCTTGGAGGCAGGGGATGAAAAACTGTTTTTT	CASSLEAGDEKLFF
TRBV2	TRBJ1-1	NA	many	TGTGCCAGCAGTGAATCAGGGGTTCGGACTGAAGCTTTCTTT	CASSESGVRTEAFF
TRBV6-5	TRBJ2-3	NA	NA	TGTGCCAGCAGTTACCGTCCAGGCACAGATACGCAGTATTTT	CASSYRPGTDTQYF
TRBV24-1	TRBJ2-7	TRBD2	NA	TGTGCCAGCAGCTTAAGATGGGGCAGGGAGGGCGAGCAGTACTTC	CASSLRWGREGEQYF